The clone carrying this TCR beta chain was detected once. This sample was taken from a study of shared clonotypes between healthy human individuals. For the study at large: Every donor yielded three CD4 naive, three CD4 memory, two CD8 naive and one CD8 memory plate.

In the original processing: Junction-only sequences without quality scores came from ImmunoSEQ, so filtering differed. The repertoire was sequenced with immunoSEQ multiplex PCR; TCRdb's copy has only in-frame clones and lacks some. V and J calls and clone size are as listed in that table; D and trimming were resolved from the DNA. The data hold 2 million to 2.5 million clones, with approximately 94% observed a single time. CD45RA+ naive and CD45RA-negative memory subsets were separated from CD4+ cells. The germline V and J ends were trimmed by 0 bases and 7 bases, with 19 bases remaining between them. This CDR3 region has 16 residues. Germline V gene sequence: CDR1 KGHSH, CDR2 LQKENI.

V is TRBV18 and J is TRBJ2-7; D uncertain. Sequencing used naive CD4+ T cells sorted from blood. Specified subset: CD45RA+ positively selected. The sequence was obtained from a man aged 18 to 35 in good health. CDR3 bases: TGTGCCAGCTCACCACCCGCGATTAGTCCCCTGGGTGAGCAGTACTTC. It yields the protein CASSPPAISPLGEQYF.